Listed below are T cell receptor beta chains from one sample, sequenced in a study of shared clonotypes between healthy human individuals. Profiling relied on immunoSEQ multiplex PCR, and the TCRdb table lists in-frame clones only, not all of them. The data hold approximately 100,000 clones, with around 68% observed a single time. Sequenced sample: memory CD8+ T cells sorted from blood. These receptors all stem from a woman in her twenties or thirties in good health. Both conserved end residues are part of each CDR3. Each record gives: V gene, J gene, clone size, D gene, CDR3 DNA, CDR3 protein. The D gene is left open where the match is weak. Not all rows give a size; the values are once, few, many and, for expanded clones, a class.

TRBV7-9,TRBJ1-3,once,.,TGTGCCAGCAGCTTAGTCAGGGGATTCGGAAACACCATATATTTT,CASSLVRGFGNTIYF
TRBV14,TRBJ2-7,few,.,TGTGCCAGCAGCCTATACGGCTACGAGCAGTACTTC,CASSLYGYEQYF
TRBV16,TRBJ2-7,.,TRBD1,TGTGCCAGCAGCCAAGGGACAGTTTCCTACGAGCAGTACTTC,CASSQGTVSYEQYF
TRBV6-6,TRBJ1-5,.,.,TGTGCCAGCAGTTACTTTGGTCATCAGCCCCAGCATTTT,CASSYFGHQPQHF
TRBV7-9,TRBJ1-5,.,.,TGTGCCAGCAGCCCCCAGGGAGCGGGCAATCAGCCCCAGCATTTT,CASSPQGAGNQPQHF
TRBV4-1,TRBJ2-2,.,.,TGCGCCAGCAGCCAAATCCTAGCTATACGCACCGGGGAGCTGTTTTTT,CASSQILAIRTGELFF
TRBV27,TRBJ2-6,.,.,TGTGCCAGCAGGAGAGAGCCGAGCTCTGGGGCCAACGTCCTGACTTTC,CASRREPSSGANVLTF
TRBV6-1,TRBJ2-7,.,TRBD1,TGTGCCAGCAGCTCAATGGCAGGGGGCGGACGGGGGCAGTACTTC,CASSSMAGGGRGQYF
TRBV18,TRBJ1-2,.,.,TGTGCCAGCTCACACTCCCCTACTGACTATGGCTACACCTTC,CASSHSPTDYGYTF
TRBV10-1,TRBJ1-2,.,TRBD1,TGCGCCAGCAGTGATGAATCGTTGGGACAGGGCCTCTATGGCTACACCTTC,CASSDESLGQGLYGYTF
TRBV5-4,TRBJ2-5,.,TRBD2,TGTGCCAGCAGCCCTATCTCGGGAGGCCACCCGATGGGCCAGTACTTC,CASSPISGGHPMGQYF
TRBV2,TRBJ2-7,.,.,TGTGCCAGCAGTGCCTATCCGGGACCACTCTACGAGCAGTACTTC,CASSAYPGPLYEQYF
TRBV4-1,TRBJ2-4,once,.,TGCGCCAGCAGCCGGACAGTTTGGAACATTCAGTACTTC,CASSRTVWNIQYF
TRBV30,TRBJ1-1,.,.,TGTGCCTGGTGGGGGGAACTTATGAACACTGAAGCTTTCTTT,CAWWGELMNTEAFF
TRBV5-1,TRBJ2-3,.,TRBD1,TGCGCCAGCAGCTTGGTTCAGGGGGTCTCCACAGATACGCAGTATTTT,CASSLVQGVSTDTQYF